This T cell receptor (beta chain) comes out of a study of PD-L1 blockade in urothelial cancer. For the study at large: Males with bladder-origin urothelial cancer constituted about 85% of the 29 patients.

The protocol was immunoSEQ multiplex PCR, while the TCRdb copy is restricted to in-frame clones and leaves out a portion. The sample carries around 48,000 clones, around 87% recorded once. The CDR3 is made up of 18 amino acids. V lost 2 bases and J lost 0; bases outside the gene matches: 8. Per germline, CDR1 KGHSH and CDR2 LQKENI. Documented time point: peripheral blood 6 weeks after treatment start. Sequencing used PBMCs, obtained around atezolizumab (anti-PD-L1) treatment. The chain links TRBV18 to TRBJ2-5; 11 nucleotides align to TRBD2. This clonotype originated in a man between 60 and 75 years old with urothelial cancer. CDR3 nucleotides: TGTGCCAGCTCACCATTACTAGCGGGGGCTCTGAACCAAGAGACCCAGTACTTC. This encodes CASSPLLAGALNQETQYF.